The present entry profiles one T cell receptor beta chain with its context. Data came from immunoSEQ multiplex PCR; TCRdb stores just in-frame clones and leaves some out. Here the sample spans 200,000 to 300,000 clones, 70% to 90% being singletons. The germline V and J ends were trimmed by 4 bases and 4 bases, with 20 bases remaining between them. The CDR3 consists of 16 residues. Germline V gene data show CDR1 as SEHNR and CDR2 as FQNEAQ (reference sequence). This specimen comes from a study of blood T cell repertoires in COVID-19. Study context: COVID-19 samples collected from the United States, Italy and Spain covered acute and convalescent phases.

The genes are TRBV7-9 and TRBJ2-7; no firm D call. This clonotype originated in a woman aged 60-70 years with active or convalescent COVID-19. Sequenced material: peripheral blood. The CDR3 DNA reads as TGTGCCAGCAGCTCACCCGAACCCCAACCCCTATACGAGCAGTACTTC. Protein: CASSSPEPQPLYEQYF.